Listed below are T cell receptor beta chains from one sample, sequenced in a study of identical twins. TCRdb re-called the 5' RACE reads with MiXCR, one entry per CDR3 protein. Of 450,000 or so distinct CDR3 sequences listed, approximately 18% are singletons. Sequenced input: naive T cells sorted from blood. These receptor sequences come from a man in his fifties in good health. CDR3s include the opening cysteine and the closing phenylalanine or tryptophan. Fields, in order: D gene, V gene, J gene, clone size, CDR3 DNA, CDR3 protein. D genes are given only for firm matches. Clone size is given for some rows only: seen once, a few or many times, or a class if the clone is expanded.

d_gene: .
v_gene: TRBV12-3/TRBV12-4
j_gene: TRBJ2-7
abundance: many
CDR3nt: TGTGCCAGCAGTTTGAGTGGGATCCATCTTTCCTACGAGCAGTACTTC
CDR3aa: CASSLSGIHLSYEQYF

d_gene: TRBD1
v_gene: TRBV7-6
j_gene: TRBJ2-5
abundance: few
CDR3nt: TGTGCCAGCAGCGGGGGACAGCTACAAGAGACCCAGTACTTC
CDR3aa: CASSGGQLQETQYF

d_gene: TRBD2
v_gene: TRBV4-3
j_gene: TRBJ2-7
abundance: .
CDR3nt: TGCGCCAGCAGCCAAGAGTTAGGACTAGCGGGCTCCTACGAGCAGTACTTC
CDR3aa: CASSQELGLAGSYEQYF

d_gene: .
v_gene: TRBV19
j_gene: TRBJ2-5
abundance: many
CDR3nt: TGTGCCAGTAGTATGATAGGACGGAGGGCAGAGACCCAGTACTTC
CDR3aa: CASSMIGRRAETQYF

d_gene: TRBD1
v_gene: TRBV7-2
j_gene: TRBJ2-3
abundance: .
CDR3nt: TGTGCCAGCAGCTTAGCGGGGACAGGGTACACAGATACGCAGTATTTT
CDR3aa: CASSLAGTGYTDTQYF

d_gene: .
v_gene: TRBV4-2
j_gene: TRBJ1-5
abundance: .
CDR3nt: TGTGCCAGCAGCCAAGAAACGGGCAATCAGCCCCAGCATTTT
CDR3aa: CASSQETGNQPQHF

d_gene: TRBD2
v_gene: TRBV6-1
j_gene: TRBJ2-1
abundance: few
CDR3nt: TGTGCCAGCAGAGGGACTAGCTGGGGTGAGCAGTTCTTC
CDR3aa: CASRGTSWGEQFF

d_gene: .
v_gene: TRBV20-1
j_gene: TRBJ2-5
abundance: many
CDR3nt: TGCAGTGCTAGATGGGATGATCTCGAAAGGTGGTACCAAGAGACCCAGTACTTC
CDR3aa: CSARWDDLERWYQETQYF

d_gene: TRBD2
v_gene: TRBV20-1
j_gene: TRBJ2-3
abundance: few
CDR3nt: TGCAGTGCCGAGGGGGATAGCGGGGGAGCAGATACGCAGTATTTT
CDR3aa: CSAEGDSGGADTQYF

d_gene: TRBD1
v_gene: TRBV4-3
j_gene: TRBJ2-1
abundance: many
CDR3nt: TGCGCCAGCAGTCGACAAATTATGGGACAGGAGGCGGGTGAGCAGTTCTTC
CDR3aa: CASSRQIMGQEAGEQFF

d_gene: .
v_gene: TRBV15
j_gene: TRBJ2-1
abundance: .
CDR3nt: TGTGCCACCAGCCCCCACCCCAGGACAGATTACAATGAGCAGTTCTTC
CDR3aa: CATSPHPRTDYNEQFF

d_gene: .
v_gene: TRBV12-3/TRBV12-4
j_gene: TRBJ2-3
abundance: many
CDR3nt: TGTGCCAGCAGTTTAGGTATCAGGGCAAGCACAGATACGCAGTATTTT
CDR3aa: CASSLGIRASTDTQYF

d_gene: TRBD1
v_gene: TRBV27
j_gene: TRBJ2-1
abundance: many
CDR3nt: TGTGCCAGCAGTTGGACAGGGATGTACAATGAGCAGTTCTTC
CDR3aa: CASSWTGMYNEQFF

d_gene: .
v_gene: TRBV12-3/TRBV12-4
j_gene: TRBJ2-1
abundance: .
CDR3nt: TGTGCCAGCACCCGACTAGGGTCGAATGAGCAGTTCTTC
CDR3aa: CASTRLGSNEQFF

d_gene: .
v_gene: TRBV15
j_gene: TRBJ2-3
abundance: .
CDR3nt: TGTGCCACCAGCAGAGAAAACGTGGGGACAGATACGCAGTATTTT
CDR3aa: CATSRENVGTDTQYF

d_gene: .
v_gene: TRBV15
j_gene: TRBJ2-5
abundance: .
CDR3nt: TGTGCCACCAGCGTAGCGGGACAGGGAGGAGAGACCCAGTACTTC
CDR3aa: CATSVAGQGGETQYF

d_gene: .
v_gene: TRBV18
j_gene: TRBJ2-7
abundance: many
CDR3nt: TGTGCCAGCTCACCACCGGGGCGCAGCGGAGGCTACGAGCAGTACTTC
CDR3aa: CASSPPGRSGGYEQYF

d_gene: .
v_gene: TRBV19
j_gene: TRBJ2-7
abundance: many
CDR3nt: TGTGCCAGTAGTATAAGGGGGAGCTTTTACGAGCAGTACTTC
CDR3aa: CASSIRGSFYEQYF

d_gene: TRBD2
v_gene: TRBV12-3/TRBV12-4
j_gene: TRBJ2-7
abundance: few
CDR3nt: TGTGCCAGCACCCCGGGACTAGCGGGAAGTGAGCAGTACTTC
CDR3aa: CASTPGLAGSEQYF

d_gene: .
v_gene: TRBV2
j_gene: TRBJ2-1
abundance: few
CDR3nt: TGTGCCAGCACTGGGGACAACAATGAGCAGTTCTTC
CDR3aa: CASTGDNNEQFF

d_gene: .
v_gene: TRBV12-3/TRBV12-4
j_gene: TRBJ1-1
abundance: few
CDR3nt: TGTGCCAGCAGTTTTGGTCTCCGAACCACTGAAGCTTTCTTT
CDR3aa: CASSFGLRTTEAFF

d_gene: TRBD2
v_gene: TRBV10-3
j_gene: TRBJ2-1
abundance: .
CDR3nt: TGTGCCATCAGTCCCCTAGCGGGAGATAATGAGCAGTTCTTC
CDR3aa: CAISPLAGDNEQFF

d_gene: .
v_gene: TRBV29-1
j_gene: TRBJ2-1
abundance: few
CDR3nt: TGCAGCGTCGATATACAGGAGTTGGGGCTCGGGGAGCAGTTCTTC
CDR3aa: CSVDIQELGLGEQFF

d_gene: .
v_gene: TRBV28
j_gene: TRBJ2-3
abundance: .
CDR3nt: TGTGCCAGCAGTTTGGCTCGGGTTTCAGAGTTTAGCACAGATACGCAGTATTTT
CDR3aa: CASSLARVSEFSTDTQYF

d_gene: TRBD2
v_gene: TRBV19
j_gene: TRBJ2-1
abundance: .
CDR3nt: TGTGCCAGTGACTACGGGGGGGCCGCTGAGCAGTTCTTC
CDR3aa: CASDYGGAAEQFF

d_gene: TRBD2
v_gene: TRBV12-3/TRBV12-4
j_gene: TRBJ2-7
abundance: .
CDR3nt: TGTGCCAGCAGTTTAGGAAGCGGGAGAGGGGTCGAGCAGTACTTC
CDR3aa: CASSLGSGRGVEQYF

d_gene: .
v_gene: TRBV28
j_gene: TRBJ2-7
abundance: few
CDR3nt: TGTGCCAGCAGTTCGCCGACAGACCGGGGCTACGAGCAGTACTTC
CDR3aa: CASSSPTDRGYEQYF

d_gene: .
v_gene: TRBV12-3/TRBV12-4
j_gene: TRBJ2-1
abundance: few
CDR3nt: TGTGCCAGCAGTTTAGCGATAGCCTTCTCCGATGAGCAGTTCTTC
CDR3aa: CASSLAIAFSDEQFF

d_gene: .
v_gene: TRBV5-5
j_gene: TRBJ2-1
abundance: .
CDR3nt: TGTGCCAGCAGCTTGGTGGGCCAGAGCTCCTACAATGAGCAGTTCTTC
CDR3aa: CASSLVGQSSYNEQFF

d_gene: .
v_gene: TRBV18
j_gene: TRBJ2-6
abundance: few
CDR3nt: TGTGCCAGCTCACCACCGGGCTTCAACTCTGGGGCCAACGTCCTGACTTTC
CDR3aa: CASSPPGFNSGANVLTF

d_gene: .
v_gene: TRBV7-7
j_gene: TRBJ2-5
abundance: .
CDR3nt: TGTGCTAGCAGCTTAGGGTCTAGTGTAGAGACCCAGTACTTC
CDR3aa: CASSLGSSVETQYF

d_gene: .
v_gene: TRBV24-1
j_gene: TRBJ2-2
abundance: .
CDR3nt: TGTGCCACCAGTGAGGGGGGACCGAACACCGGGGAGCTGTTTTTT
CDR3aa: CATSEGGPNTGELFF

d_gene: TRBD1
v_gene: TRBV20-1
j_gene: TRBJ1-5
abundance: few
CDR3nt: TGCAGTGCTAGAGACCTGGGGACAGGGGGCAATCAGCCCCAGCATTTT
CDR3aa: CSARDLGTGGNQPQHF

d_gene: .
v_gene: TRBV27
j_gene: TRBJ2-7
abundance: .
CDR3nt: TGTGCCAGCAGTCCTACAGGCTGGACGGAGTACGAGCAGTACTTC
CDR3aa: CASSPTGWTEYEQYF

d_gene: TRBD2
v_gene: TRBV14
j_gene: TRBJ2-1
abundance: many
CDR3nt: TGTGCCAGCAGCCCTGGTCTTGAGGGACTAGCGGGAGGATCCTACAATGAGCAGTTCTTC
CDR3aa: CASSPGLEGLAGGSYNEQFF

d_gene: .
v_gene: TRBV15
j_gene: TRBJ2-7
abundance: few
CDR3nt: TGTGCCACCAGCAGAGATCGGCGCTACGAGCAGTACTTC
CDR3aa: CATSRDRRYEQYF

d_gene: .
v_gene: TRBV10-2
j_gene: TRBJ2-7
abundance: many
CDR3nt: TGCGCCAGCAGTGATCGTACCGGGACCACTTTCTCCTACGAGCAGTACTTC
CDR3aa: CASSDRTGTTFSYEQYF

d_gene: .
v_gene: TRBV24-1
j_gene: TRBJ2-5
abundance: .
CDR3nt: TGTGCCACCAGTGATTTGAAAGACAGCCAAGAGACCCAGTACTTC
CDR3aa: CATSDLKDSQETQYF

d_gene: TRBD2
v_gene: TRBV7-6
j_gene: TRBJ2-7
abundance: .
CDR3nt: TGTGCCAGCAGCTGGGGGGAGGGAGCTAGGGAGCAGTACTTC
CDR3aa: CASSWGEGAREQYF

d_gene: .
v_gene: TRBV12-3/TRBV12-4
j_gene: TRBJ2-5
abundance: .
CDR3nt: .
CDR3aa: CASSFGGGALIGF

d_gene: .
v_gene: TRBV20-1
j_gene: TRBJ2-7
abundance: many
CDR3nt: TGCAGTGCTAGAGAAAAGGGCTCTAGCTGGGACGAGCAGTACTTC
CDR3aa: CSAREKGSSWDEQYF

d_gene: TRBD1
v_gene: TRBV5-1
j_gene: TRBJ2-7
abundance: many
CDR3nt: TGCGCCAGCAGCCCAGAGGACAGGGTTCAGTACTTC
CDR3aa: CASSPEDRVQYF

d_gene: TRBD1
v_gene: TRBV4-3
j_gene: TRBJ1-6
abundance: many
CDR3nt: TGCGCCAGCAGCATACGGACAGGGGATAATTCACCCCTCCACTTT
CDR3aa: CASSIRTGDNSPLHF